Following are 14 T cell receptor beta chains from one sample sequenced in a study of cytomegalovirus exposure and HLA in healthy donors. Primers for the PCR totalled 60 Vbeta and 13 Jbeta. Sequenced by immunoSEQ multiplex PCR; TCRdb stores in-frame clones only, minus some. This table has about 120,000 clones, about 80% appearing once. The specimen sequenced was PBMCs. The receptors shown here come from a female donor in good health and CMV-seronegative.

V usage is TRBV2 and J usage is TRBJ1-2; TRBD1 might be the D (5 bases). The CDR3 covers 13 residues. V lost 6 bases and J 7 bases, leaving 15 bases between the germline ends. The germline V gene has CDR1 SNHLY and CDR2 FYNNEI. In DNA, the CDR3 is TGTGCCAGCAGGCGGGGCGTTGCGAGTGGCTACACCTTC. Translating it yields CASRRGVASGYTF.

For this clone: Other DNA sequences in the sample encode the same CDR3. DNA for the CDR3: TGTGCCAGCAGCTCAAGACAGGGGGCGGAGACCCAGTACTTC. This codes for CASSSRQGAETQYF. The rearrangement uses TRBV7-9 and TRBJ2-5, with TRBD1 matching over 10 bases. The CDR3 sequence is 14 residues long. In germline, CDR1 is SEHNR, CDR2 FQNEAQ (reference sequence). The junction had 4 bases not matched to a gene; V was cut back by 4 bases and J by 5 bases.

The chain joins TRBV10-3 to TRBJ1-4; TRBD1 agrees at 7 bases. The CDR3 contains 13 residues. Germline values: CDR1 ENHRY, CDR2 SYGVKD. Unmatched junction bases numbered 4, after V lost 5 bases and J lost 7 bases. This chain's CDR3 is CAISTGAGEKLFF. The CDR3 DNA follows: TGTGCCATCAGTACAGGGGCGGGTGAAAAACTGTTTTTT.

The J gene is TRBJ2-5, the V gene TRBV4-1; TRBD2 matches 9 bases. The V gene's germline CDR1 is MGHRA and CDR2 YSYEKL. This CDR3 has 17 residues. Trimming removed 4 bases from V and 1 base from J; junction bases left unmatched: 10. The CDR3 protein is CASSPRGAGGPQETQYF. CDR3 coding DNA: TGCGCCAGCAGCCCTAGGGGGGCGGGGGGGCCCCAAGAGACCCAGTACTTC.

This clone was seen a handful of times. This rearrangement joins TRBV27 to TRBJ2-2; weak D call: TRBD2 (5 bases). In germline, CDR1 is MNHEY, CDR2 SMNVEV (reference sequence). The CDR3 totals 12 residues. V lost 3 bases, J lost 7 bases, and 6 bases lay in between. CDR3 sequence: CASSLAGGELFF. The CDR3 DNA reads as TGTGCCAGCAGTTTGGCGGGCGGGGAGCTGTTTTTT.

CDR3 sequence: CASSTPTGEAFF. The CDR3 DNA reads as TGTGCCAGCAGCACACCAACAGGGGAAGCTTTCTTT. The rearrangement links TRBV6-5 to TRBJ1-1, with D possibly matching TRBD1 (6 bases). The length of the CDR3 is 12 residues. Per the germline V gene, CDR1 is MNHEY and CDR2 is SVGAGI. Trimming removed 6 bases from V and 8 bases from J, with 13 bases in between.

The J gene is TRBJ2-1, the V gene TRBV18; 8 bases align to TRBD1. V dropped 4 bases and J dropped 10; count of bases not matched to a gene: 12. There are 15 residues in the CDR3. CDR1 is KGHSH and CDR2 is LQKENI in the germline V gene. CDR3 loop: CASSQGQDSSREQFF. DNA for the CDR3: TGTGCCAGCTCACAGGGACAGGATTCTTCAAGAGAGCAGTTCTTC.

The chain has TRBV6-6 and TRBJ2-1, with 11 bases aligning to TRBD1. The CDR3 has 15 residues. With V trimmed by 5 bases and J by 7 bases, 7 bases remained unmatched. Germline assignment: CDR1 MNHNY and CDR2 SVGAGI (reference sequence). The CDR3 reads CASSPRTGGLNEQFF. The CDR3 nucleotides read TGTGCCAGCAGTCCCCGGACAGGGGGCCTAAATGAGCAGTTCTTC.

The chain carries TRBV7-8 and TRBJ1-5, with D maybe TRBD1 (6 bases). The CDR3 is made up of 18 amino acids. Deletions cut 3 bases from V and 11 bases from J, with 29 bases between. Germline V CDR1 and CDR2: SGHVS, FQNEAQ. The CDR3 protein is CASSFGTYRGTTGTAQHF. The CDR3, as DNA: TGTGCCAGCAGCTTTGGGACATACAGAGGGACAACAGGAACGGCCCAGCATTTT.

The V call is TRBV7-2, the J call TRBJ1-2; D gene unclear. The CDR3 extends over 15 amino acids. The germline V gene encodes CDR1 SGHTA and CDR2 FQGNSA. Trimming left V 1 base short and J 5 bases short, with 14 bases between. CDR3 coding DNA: TGTGCCAGCAGCTTAGTACCAGTTTTCAAATATGGCTACACCTTC. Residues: CASSLVPVFKYGYTF.

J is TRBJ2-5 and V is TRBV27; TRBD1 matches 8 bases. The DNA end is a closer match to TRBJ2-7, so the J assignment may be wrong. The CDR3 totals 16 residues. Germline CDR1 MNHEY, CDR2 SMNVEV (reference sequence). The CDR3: CASSPRTGKGSYEQYF. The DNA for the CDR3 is TGTGCCAGCAGTCCGCGGACAGGGAAGGGCTCCTACGAGCAGTACTTC.

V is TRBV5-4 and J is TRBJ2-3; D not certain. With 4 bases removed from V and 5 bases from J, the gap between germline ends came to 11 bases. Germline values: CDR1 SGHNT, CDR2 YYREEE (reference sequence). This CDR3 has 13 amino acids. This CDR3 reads CASSPTYGDTQYF. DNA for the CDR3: TGTGCCAGCAGCCCCACGTACGGAGATACGCAGTATTTT.

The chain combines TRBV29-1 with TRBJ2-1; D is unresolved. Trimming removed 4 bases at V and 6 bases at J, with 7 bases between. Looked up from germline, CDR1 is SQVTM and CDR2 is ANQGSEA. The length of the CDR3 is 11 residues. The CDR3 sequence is CSVGSVNEQFF. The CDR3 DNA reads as TGCAGCGTTGGTTCGGTCAATGAGCAGTTCTTC.

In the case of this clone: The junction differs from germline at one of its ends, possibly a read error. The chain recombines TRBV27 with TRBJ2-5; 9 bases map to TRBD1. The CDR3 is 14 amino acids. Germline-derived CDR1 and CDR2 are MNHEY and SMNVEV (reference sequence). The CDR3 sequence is CASSSGQGVETQHF. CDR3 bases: TGTGCCAGCAGTTCGGGACAGGGCGTAGAGACCCAGCACTTC.